This T cell receptor (beta chain) was recovered during a study of a mutant IDH1 vaccine in newly diagnosed glioma. On the study more broadly: Vaccinations, eight in total, occurred in weeks 1, 3, 5, 7, 11, 15, 19, 23. The treated population exhibited a male proportion of approximately 62%, a female proportion of about 38%, and a mean age of approximately 41 years. Study-wide results and caveats: There were vaccine-induced immune responses in 90% to 95% of the patients.

Generated by immunoSEQ multiplex PCR, the TCRdb table keeps only in-frame clones and is missing some. The table includes about 20,000 clones, roughly four fifths detected once. Germline values: CDR1 LNHDA, CDR2 SQIVND (reference sequence). The CDR3 sequence is 16 residues long. V lost 4 bases to trimming and J lost 3 bases, with 19 bases between them. Time point meaning: week 23, last vaccination. Topical imiquimod accompanied each vaccine dose, which consisted of 300 ug of mutant IDH1 20-mer peptide. Donors had new WHO grade 3 or 4 IDH1-mutant, ATRX-lost astrocytomas. About this clone itself: Antigen specificity is unknown.

Sequenced material: PBMCs, taken from a glioma patient whose treatment included an IDH1 peptide vaccine. The chain uses TRBV19 and TRBJ2-7; possible D gene TRBD1, 5 bases. The sequence was obtained from a young man with glioma. CDR3 nucleotides: TGTGCCAGTAGTAGACTCCCGACAGTGGAACTCTACGAGCAGTACTTC. Translated: CASSRLPTVELYEQYF. The variable domain in full, completed from reference TRBV19 and TRBJ2-7, reads DGGITQSPKYLFRKEGQNVTLSCEQNLNHDAMYWYRQDPGQGLRLIYYSQIVNDFQKGDIAEGYSVSREKKESFPLTVTSAQKNPTAFYLCASSRLPTVELYEQYFGPGTRLTVT.